One sample yielded the 28 T cell receptor beta chains listed below, sequenced in a study of Ad26.COV2.S vaccination and SARS-CoV-2 variants (dated by TCRdb to the early 2020s). This specimen's time point label, interpreted: individuals recovered from natural SARS-CoV-2 infection. The library was made by the immunoSEQ multiplex PCR assay. TCRdb holds this immuneACCESS table with in-frame rearrangements only. Some clones are missing; in checked studies, unresolved V genes explain under half, and the rest has no known cause. Here the sample has some 350,000 clones; about 92% occur a single time. In total, the top ten clones hold around 4.2% of the sample. Specimen: peripheral blood, collected after recovery from COVID-19. These receptors all stem from a human donor who had recovered from COVID-19.

This sequence joins TRBV19 and TRBJ1-5; D is ambiguous. Per the germline V gene, CDR1 is LNHDA and CDR2 is SQIVND (reference sequence). The V end was cut by 8 bases, the J end by 6 bases, with 11 bases between. The CDR3 is 12 amino acids. CDR3 sequence (DNA): TGTGCCAGTGGCGACTGGGGTCAGCCCCAGCATTTT. This sequence encodes CASGDWGQPQHF.

This chain joins TRBV6-5 and TRBJ2-5; D remains ambiguous. The CDR3 totals 14 residues. V lost 2 bases, J lost 0 bases, and 7 bases lay in between. Germline V lookup: CDR1 MNHEY, CDR2 SVGAGI. The CDR3 region is CASSYMDDQETQYF. CDR3 nucleotides: TGTGCCAGCAGTTACATGGACGACCAAGAGACCCAGTACTTC.

The chain is built from TRBV27 and TRBJ1-1; D gene uncertain. There are 16 residues in the CDR3. Trimming left V 2 bases short and J 0 bases short, with 13 bases between. Germline CDR1 MNHEY, CDR2 SMNVEV (reference sequence). The CDR3 sequence is CASSLVKVRLNTEAFF. CDR3 nucleotide sequence: TGTGCCAGCAGTTTAGTGAAGGTCCGTTTGAACACTGAAGCTTTCTTT.

The V and J genes are TRBV5-1 and TRBJ2-5, with TRBD2 as a possible D gene (5 bases). There are 17 residues in the CDR3. Germline CDR1 SGHRS, CDR2 YFSETQ. V lost 4 bases and J lost 5, with 24 bases in between. This chain's CDR3 is CASSPTRRETGLETQYF. DNA of the CDR3: TGCGCCAGCAGCCCCACTCGAAGGGAGACGGGTTTGGAGACCCAGTACTTC. Variable domain in full (rest from reference TRBV5-1 and TRBJ2-5): KAGVTQTPRYLIKTRGQQVTLSCSPISGHRSVSWYQQTPGQGLQFLFEYFSETQRNKGNFPGRFSGRQFSNSRSEMNVSTLELGDSALYLCASSPTRRETGLETQYFGPGTRLLVL.

Points on this clone: An end of the junction does not agree with germline; a read error may underlie this. The gene calls are TRBV5-5 and TRBJ1-2; no firm D call. The CDR3 is 13 residues long. In germline, CDR1 is SGHKS, CDR2 YYEKEE (reference sequence). The CDR3 sequence: CASSLDTAGGYTF. In DNA, the CDR3 is TGTGCCAGTAGCTTGGATACGGCGGGTGGCTACACCTTC.

The chain links TRBV6-5 to TRBJ1-2; possibly TRBD1 for D (5 bases). The CDR3 spans 15 residues. Germline-derived CDR1 and CDR2 are MNHEY and SVGAGI. V lost 3 bases and J lost 2, with 13 bases in between. The CDR3 DNA is TGTGCCAGCAGTTATCAGGTGGACAACAACTATGGCTACACCTTC. It specifies CASSYQVDNNYGYTF.

The V call is TRBV7-9, the J call TRBJ2-5; TRBD2 agrees at 13 bases. V lost 2 bases, J lost 3 bases, and 3 bases stayed unmatched. The germline V gene has CDR1 SEHNR and CDR2 FQNEAQ (reference sequence). This CDR3 spans 16 amino acids. The CDR3 sequence is CASSLLTSGGKETQYF. CDR3 bases: TGTGCCAGCAGCTTATTGACTAGCGGGGGGAAAGAGACCCAGTACTTC.

This clone was seen a few times. Here the CDR3 DNA reads TGTGCCAGCAGCGACCGAGGGACAGGAAAGAAGGCTTTCTTT. The encoded protein is CASSDRGTGKKAFF. The chain links TRBV3-1 (or the pseudogene TRBV3-2) to TRBJ1-1; TRBD1 agrees at 8 bases. Losses at the gene ends were 5 bases for V and 11 bases for J; bases not matched to a gene: 13. The CDR3 is 14 residues long. CDR1 LGHDT and CDR2 YNNKEL come from the germline V gene (reference sequence).

A note on this clone: The junction and the germline gene differ at one end; a read error may be behind it. The chain is built from TRBV18 and TRBJ2-1; D perhaps matches TRBD2 (5 bases). The CDR3 runs to 13 residues. Germline-derived CDR1 and CDR2 are KGHSH and LQKENI. The CDR3 DNA is TGTGCCAGCTCTCCACTAGAATCCAATGAGCAGTTCTTC. Its protein is CASSPLESNEQFF.

The rearrangement joins TRBV6-1 to TRBJ1-2, with 9 bases fitting TRBD1. This CDR3 is 16 amino acids long. V lost 0 bases, J lost 6 bases, and 8 bases stayed unmatched. CDR1 is MNHNS, CDR2 SASEGT, per germline. CDR3 amino acids: CASSEAPGQGANGYTF. In DNA form, the CDR3 reads TGTGCCAGCAGTGAAGCCCCGGGACAGGGAGCCAATGGCTACACCTTC.

The V and J genes are TRBV7-6 and TRBJ2-5; no clear D. This CDR3 has 14 amino acids. In germline, CDR1 is SGHVS, CDR2 FNYEAQ. V was clipped by 4 bases and J by 4 bases, with 13 bases between them. The DNA for the CDR3 is TGTGCCAGCAGCTCCGCCCCTGCAGGAGAGACCCAGTACTTC. It is translated as CASSSAPAGETQYF.

This chain uses TRBV15 with TRBJ2-7; the match to TRBD2 covers 8 bases. CDR3 length: 14 amino acids. Trimming at V came to 5 bases and at J to 3 bases, leaving 6 bases not matched to a gene. The germline CDR1 and CDR2 sequences are LNHNV and YYDKDF (reference sequence). This CDR3 reads CATSRGGVLYEQYF. CDR3 nucleotide sequence: TGTGCCACCAGCCGGGGGGGGGTCCTCTACGAGCAGTACTTC.

The chain uses TRBV7-9 and TRBJ1-5; the D gene is possibly TRBD1 (5 bases). The V end lost 5 bases, the J end lost 6 bases, and 17 bases lay between the germline ends. The CDR3 is 15 amino acids. The germline V gene has CDR1 SEHNR and CDR2 FQNEAQ (reference sequence). CDR3 protein: CASSPAGTQRQPQHF. Here the CDR3 DNA reads TGTGCCAGCAGCCCAGCCGGGACCCAGCGTCAGCCCCAGCATTTT. Supplemented by reference TRBV7-9 and TRBJ1-5, the full variable domain reads DTGVSQNPRHKITKRGQNVTFRCDPISEHNRLYWYRQTLGQGPEFLTYFQNEAQLEKSRLLSDRFSAERPKGSFSTLEIQRTEQGDSAMYLCASSPAGTQRQPQHFGDGTRLSIL.

The chain uses TRBV6-5 and TRBJ2-7; either TRBD1 or TRBD2 may supply D (6 bases each). The ends were cut back, 2 bases at V and 4 bases at J, with 15 bases in the middle. The germline CDR1 and CDR2 sequences are MNHEY and SVGAGI. The CDR3 is made up of 15 amino acids. This CDR3 is CASSYEQGGGYEQYF. The CDR3 nucleotides are TGTGCCAGCAGTTACGAACAGGGAGGAGGATACGAGCAGTACTTC.

V and J are TRBV11-2 and TRBJ1-2, with TRBD1 matching 7 bases. Germline trimming cut 5 bases from V and 4 bases from J; bases unmatched to any gene: 7. The CDR3 covers 14 residues. Germline CDR1 reads SGHAT; CDR2 reads FQNNGV. This CDR3 reads CASSPVRGFYGYTF. CDR3 nucleotides: TGTGCCAGCAGCCCCGTCAGGGGGTTCTATGGCTACACCTTC.

This chain connects TRBV29-1 to TRBJ1-2; 7 bases agree with TRBD1. Per germline, CDR1 SQVTM and CDR2 ANQGSEA. This CDR3 has 13 residues. Trimming took 5 bases from V and 8 from J; bases not matched to a gene: 11. DNA for the CDR3: TGCAGCGTTCCTACCCAGGGGGTAGAGGGCTACACCTTC. The encoded protein is CSVPTQGVEGYTF.

The rearrangement joins TRBV7-3 to TRBJ2-2; 7 positions agree with TRBD1. The CDR3 consists of 14 residues. Germline CDR1 reads SGHTA; CDR2 reads FQGTGA. The V gene end was trimmed by 5 bases and the J gene end by 4 bases; junction bases not matched to a gene: 4. The CDR3 protein is CASSPEGATGELFF. CDR3 nucleotide sequence: TGTGCCAGCAGCCCAGAGGGGGCCACCGGGGAGCTGTTTTTT.

The CDR3 coding sequence is TGTGCCAGCAGTTACCTAGCGGGGGGGCCGGGGACCCAGTACTTC. Its protein is CASSYLAGGPGTQYF. V usage is TRBV6-6 and J usage is TRBJ2-5; 12 nucleotides align to TRBD2. The V and J ends lost 2 bases and 7 bases, in that order; junction bases with no gene match: 5. The CDR3 consists of 15 residues. Per the germline V gene, CDR1 is MNHNY and CDR2 is SVGAGI (reference sequence).

This clone turned up a few times. This sequence joins TRBV19 and TRBJ2-2, with a tentative D call TRBD1 (5 bases). In germline, CDR1 is LNHDA, CDR2 SQIVND (reference sequence). Trimming shortened V by 3 bases and J by 3 bases, and 8 bases separated the two germline ends. The CDR3 extends over 14 amino acids. CDR3 sequence reads: CASSIRRDTGELFF. In DNA form, the CDR3 reads TGTGCCAGTAGTATTCGCAGGGACACCGGGGAGCTGTTTTTT. Together with reference TRBV19 and TRBJ2-2, the CDR3 gives the full variable domain: DGGITQSPKYLFRKEGQNVTLSCEQNLNHDAMYWYRQDPGQGLRLIYYSQIVNDFQKGDIAEGYSVSREKKESFPLTVTSAQKNPTAFYLCASSIRRDTGELFFGEGSRLTVL.

CDR3 coding DNA: TGTGCCAGCAGACACTCCTCGGACAGGAATGAGCAGTTCTTC. Its translation is CASRHSSDRNEQFF. The rearrangement uses TRBV27 and TRBJ2-1; 7 bases align to TRBD1. The CDR3 is 14 amino acids. The V gene's germline CDR1 is MNHEY and CDR2 SMNVEV (reference sequence). The junction had 9 bases not matched to a gene; V was cut back by 6 bases and J by 7 bases.

The V and J genes are TRBV19 and TRBJ2-7; TRBD1 matches at 8 bases. Germline-derived CDR1 and CDR2 are LNHDA and SQIVND (reference sequence). The CDR3 covers 16 residues. The V gene end was trimmed by 5 bases and the J gene end by 8 bases; junction bases not matched to a gene: 17. The CDR3 nucleotides read TGTGCCAGTAGTCCTCACCCTAGTTCCGGGACAGGACAGCAGTACTTC. This gives the protein CASSPHPSSGTGQQYF.

This clone was seen just once. This sequence joins TRBV6-5 and TRBJ1-5; 7 nucleotides align to TRBD1. CDR3 size: 15 residues. Germline trimming cut 3 bases from V and 7 bases from J; bases unmatched to any gene: 9. In germline, CDR1 is MNHEY, CDR2 SVGAGI. CDR3 DNA: TGTGCCAGCAGTTATGCCTCGGGCAGGGGGCAGCCCCAGCATTTT. Translation gives CASSYASGRGQPQHF.

This clone was observed a single time. Other DNA sequences in this specimen translate into the identical CDR3. The rearrangement joins TRBV3-1 (or the pseudogene TRBV3-2) to TRBJ2-5; the D gene is possibly TRBD1 (6 bases). This CDR3 contains 13 residues. The ends were cut back, 4 bases at V and 2 bases at J, with 8 bases in the middle. Germline lookup yields CDR1 LGHDT and CDR2 YNNKEL (reference sequence). CDR3 bases: TGTGCCAGCAGCCTAGGGGGACAAGAGACCCAGTACTTC. Protein sequence: CASSLGGQETQYF.

The rearrangement uses TRBV7-9 and TRBJ2-5; D is possibly TRBD1 (6 bases). Trimming took off 5 bases at V and 2 bases at J, with 12 bases between the two ends. This CDR3 contains 14 residues. Per germline, CDR1 SEHNR and CDR2 FQNEAQ (reference sequence). For the CDR3, the DNA is TGTGCCAGCAGCCCCGGGACACCTCAAGAGACCCAGTACTTC. It encodes CASSPGTPQETQYF.

The genes are TRBV6-2 or TRBV6-3 and TRBJ1-5, with 9 bases matching TRBD1. The V gene end was trimmed by 1 base and the J gene end by 5 bases; junction bases not matched to a gene: 6. Germline V gene data show CDR1 as MNHEY and CDR2 as SVGEGT. CDR3 length: 16 residues. The CDR3 nucleotides are TGTGCCAGCAGTTACTGGGACAGGGCGGAAGATCAGCCCCAGCATTTT. Protein product: CASSYWDRAEDQPQHF.

The chain's CDR3 is CASSLDPGTDTQYF. The CDR3 bases are TGTGCCAGCAGCTTAGATCCGGGCACAGATACGCAGTATTTT. V is TRBV7-9 and J is TRBJ2-3; no definite D call. Germline CDR1 reads SEHNR; CDR2 reads FQNEAQ (reference sequence). The CDR3 spans 14 residues. Trimming stripped 1 base from V and 1 base from J, with 6 bases between.

CDR3 nucleotides: TGCGCCAGCAGTGACGGGTTAGATTGGGGACTAGCGGGCACAGATACGCAGTATTTT. Protein sequence: CASSDGLDWGLAGTDTQYF. This chain uses TRBV10-2 with TRBJ2-3; the match to TRBD2 covers 11 bases. The V segment lost 3 bases and the J segment 1 base; nucleotides outside the gene matches: 12. Germline V CDR1 and CDR2: WSHSY, SAAADI. The CDR3 runs 19 residues.

The J gene is TRBJ1-2, the V gene TRBV29-1; D perhaps matches TRBD1 (5 bases). Trimming took 4 bases from V and 2 from J, leaving 11 bases between them. Germline CDR1 is SQVTM and CDR2 is ANQGSEA. CDR3 length equals 13 residues. CDR3 amino acids: CSVGPTANYGYTF. For the CDR3, the DNA is TGCAGCGTTGGGCCGACAGCAAACTATGGCTACACCTTC. Supplemented by reference TRBV29-1 and TRBJ1-2, the full variable domain reads SAVISQKPSRDICQRGTSLTIQCQVDSQVTMMFWYRQQPGQSLTLIATANQGSEATYESGFVIDKFPISRPNLTFSTLTVSNMSPEDSSIYLCSVGPTANYGYTFGSGTRLTVV.